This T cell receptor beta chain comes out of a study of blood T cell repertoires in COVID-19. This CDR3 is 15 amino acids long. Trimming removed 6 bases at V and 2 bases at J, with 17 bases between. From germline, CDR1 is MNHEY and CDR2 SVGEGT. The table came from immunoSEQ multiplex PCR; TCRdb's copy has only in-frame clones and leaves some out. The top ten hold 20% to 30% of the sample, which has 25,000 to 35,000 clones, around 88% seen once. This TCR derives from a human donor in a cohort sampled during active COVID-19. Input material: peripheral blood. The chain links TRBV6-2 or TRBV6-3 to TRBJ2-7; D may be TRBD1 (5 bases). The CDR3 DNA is TGTGCCAGCAGCCCCCAGGGTACGTTGGCCTACGAGCAGTACTTC. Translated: CASSPQGTLAYEQYF.